This T cell receptor beta chain was observed in a study of T cell responses to AZD1222 COVID-19 vaccine. Overall study results and limits: Only after the peak T cell response were repertoires sampled. The breadth and depth of Spike-specific TCRs increased once two AZD1222 doses had been given. In the spike-specific TCR repertoire, nearly half reportedly target unmutated variant regions. The donor cohort was predominantly white British with a female majority, and clonal diversity may have been underestimated.

Turning to this clone: What it recognizes is unknown.

CDR1 is MDHEN, CDR2 SYDVKM, per germline. This CDR3 has 15 residues. With 5 bases removed from V and 7 bases from J, the gap between germline ends came to 20 bases. Produced via immunoSEQ multiplex PCR; TCRdb's table is partial and in-frame only. Of about 84,000 clones in the sample, 80% to 90% are singletons; the top ten hold under 35%. The genes are TRBV28 and TRBJ1-2; D call uncertain. Sequenced here: peripheral blood, sampled on day 0 of AZD1222 vaccination. The clonotype originates from an adult in good health. CDR3 coding DNA: TGTGCCAGCAGTGCCGGATTAACAACGGGTGGTGGCTACACCTTC. Encoded protein: CASSAGLTTGGGYTF.